This TCR beta chain derives from a study of T cells after yellow fever vaccination. Comment on this clonotype: Its specificity is unknown.

TCRdb itself ran the 5' RACE reads through MiXCR, one entry per CDR3 protein. The sample consists of approximately 510,000 distinct CDR3 sequences, just over 20% of them appearing once. General study results and limits: It was a small share of clonotypes that appeared in both CD4 and CD8 compartments.

The CDR3 sequence is 12 residues long. CDR1 and CDR2 from the germline V gene are MNHNS and SASEGT. Trimming removed 6 bases from V and 7 bases from J, with 12 bases in between. The gene calls are TRBV6-1 and TRBJ1-2; D gene uncertain. This receptor was identified in a man aged 18 to 29 who received the YFV17D yellow fever vaccine. The material was PBMCs, obtained approximately 20 days after the first yellow fever vaccination. Here the CDR3 DNA reads TGTGCCAGCAGGCTAGGGATTGGTGGCTACACCTTC. Its protein product is CASRLGIGGYTF.